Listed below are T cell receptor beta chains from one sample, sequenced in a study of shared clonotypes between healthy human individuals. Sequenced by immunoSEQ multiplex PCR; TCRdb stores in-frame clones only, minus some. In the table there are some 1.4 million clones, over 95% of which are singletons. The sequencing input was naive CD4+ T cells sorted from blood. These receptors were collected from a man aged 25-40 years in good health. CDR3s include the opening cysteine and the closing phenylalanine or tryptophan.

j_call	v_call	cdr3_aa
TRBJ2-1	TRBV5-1	CASSLVSAVVREQFF
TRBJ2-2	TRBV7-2	CASSSRQRDGELFF
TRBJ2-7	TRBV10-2	CASSPLAEQYF
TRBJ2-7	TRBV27	CASSHLAGGMNEQYF
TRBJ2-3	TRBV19	CASKGLASDTQYF
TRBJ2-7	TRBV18	CASSQGTSYEQYF
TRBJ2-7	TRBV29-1	CSVSGTVLIEQYF
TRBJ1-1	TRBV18	CASSPVPGREEAFF
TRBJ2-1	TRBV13	CASSPTGLPLTEQFF
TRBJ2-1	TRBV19	CASTPGTSFSEQFF
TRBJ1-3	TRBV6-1	CASSETAPDSGNTIYF
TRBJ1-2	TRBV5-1	CASVAGTGYDGYTF
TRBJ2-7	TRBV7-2	CASSLAASGYAYEQYF
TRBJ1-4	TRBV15	CATSRDGGVNEKLFF
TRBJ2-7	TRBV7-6	CASSLVSGPGDYEQYF
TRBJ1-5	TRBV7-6	CASSLGGGNNQPQHF
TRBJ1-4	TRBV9	CASSPTGVGGEKLFF
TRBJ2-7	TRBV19	CASTSPGQLYEQYF
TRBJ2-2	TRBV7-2	CASSLIGWGELFF
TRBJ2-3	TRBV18	CASSPRRAADTQYF
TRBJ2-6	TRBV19	CASSRFRGNSGANVLTF
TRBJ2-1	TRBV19	CASSIGARLEQFF
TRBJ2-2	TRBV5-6	CASSLKGSGELFF
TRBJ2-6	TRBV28	CASSLGITYGYGANVLTF
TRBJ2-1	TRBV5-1	CASSKSGTGTYNEQFF
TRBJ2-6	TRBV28	CASNSFSGANVLTF
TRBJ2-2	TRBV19	CASQFSTGELFF
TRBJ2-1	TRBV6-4	CASSILTGSEQFF
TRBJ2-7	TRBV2	CASEQKQQYF
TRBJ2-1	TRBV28	CASSTSPSYNEQFF
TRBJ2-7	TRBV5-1	CASSLAGGKSSYEQYF
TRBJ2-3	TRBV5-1	CASREAGGSTDTQYF
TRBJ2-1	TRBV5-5	CASSLAGGSSYNEQFF
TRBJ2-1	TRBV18	CASSPLGPHSLGDEQFF
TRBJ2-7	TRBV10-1	CASSEKRGRFNEQYF
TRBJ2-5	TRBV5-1	CASSSGPQETQYF
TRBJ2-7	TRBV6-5	CASSYSKTGTYEQYF
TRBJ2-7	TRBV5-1	CASSLKTGAYEQYF
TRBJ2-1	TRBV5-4	CASSLGSGVSRNEQFF
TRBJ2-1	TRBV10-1	CASSGRLAYEQFF
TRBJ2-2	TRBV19	CASSIGSGLRLTGELFF
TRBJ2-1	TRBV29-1	CSVTDDPGLAGGPEFF
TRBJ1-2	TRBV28	CASYEGTNYGYTF
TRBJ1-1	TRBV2	CASSRRGSTEAFF
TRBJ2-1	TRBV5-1	CASSLGDSSYNEQFF
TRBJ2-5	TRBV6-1	CASSPWDRARETQYF
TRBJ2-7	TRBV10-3	CAISESTYEQYF
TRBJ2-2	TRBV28	CASKRGNTGELFF
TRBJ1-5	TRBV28	CASSFRGDHQPQHF
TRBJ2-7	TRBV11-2	CASSLTERESSYEQYF
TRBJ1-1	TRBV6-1	CASSEPGGRTEAFF
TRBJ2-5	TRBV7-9	CASSPDPLLLQETQYF
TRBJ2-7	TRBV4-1	CASSQVEQSYEQYF
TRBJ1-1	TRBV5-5	CASSSLRRGSTEAFF
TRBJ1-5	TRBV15	CATSRESNQPQHF
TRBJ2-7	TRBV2	CASTSDLSYEQYF
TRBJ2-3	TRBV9	CASSAPGGIKSDTQYF